The text below deals with one T cell receptor (beta chain). From germline, CDR1 is SNHLY and CDR2 FYNNEI. The CDR3 contains 12 residues. V lost 8 bases and J lost 5; bases outside the gene matches: 3. The sample belongs to a study of blood T cell repertoires in COVID-19. Clones were sequenced by immunoSEQ multiplex PCR, and TCRdb holds only the in-frame ones, with some missing. The table lists 70,000 to 80,000 clones, nearly 80% of them singletons. The chain combines TRBV2 with TRBJ1-1; 9 bases are shared with TRBD1. The sample taken for sequencing was peripheral blood. This sequence originates from a human donor in a cohort sampled during active COVID-19. The CDR3 spells CASGDRVTEAFF. The CDR3, as DNA: TGTGCCAGCGGGGACAGGGTGACTGAAGCTTTCTTT.